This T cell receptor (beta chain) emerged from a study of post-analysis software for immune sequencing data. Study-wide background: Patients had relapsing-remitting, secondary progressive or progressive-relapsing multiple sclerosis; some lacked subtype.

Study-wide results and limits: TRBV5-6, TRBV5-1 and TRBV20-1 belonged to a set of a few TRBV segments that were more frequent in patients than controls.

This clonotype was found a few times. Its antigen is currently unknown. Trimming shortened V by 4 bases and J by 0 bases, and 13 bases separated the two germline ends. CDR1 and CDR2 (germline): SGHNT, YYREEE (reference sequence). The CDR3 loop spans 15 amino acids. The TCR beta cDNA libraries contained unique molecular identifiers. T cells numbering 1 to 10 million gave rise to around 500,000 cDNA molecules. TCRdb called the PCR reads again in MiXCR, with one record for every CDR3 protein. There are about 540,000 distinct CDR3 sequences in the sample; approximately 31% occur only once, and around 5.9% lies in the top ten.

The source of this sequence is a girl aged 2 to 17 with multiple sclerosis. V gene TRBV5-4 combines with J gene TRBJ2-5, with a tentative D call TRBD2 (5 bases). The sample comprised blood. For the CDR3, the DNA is TGTGCCAGCAGCACCAGCCCCGGGAACCAAGAGACCCAGTACTTC. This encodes CASSTSPGNQETQYF.